The 3 T cell receptor beta chains given below trace back to one sample, sequenced in a study of blood T cell repertoires in COVID-19. Libraries were prepared by immunoSEQ multiplex PCR; TCRdb keeps only in-frame clonotypes and omits some of them. Among fewer than 120,000 clones listed, approximately 85% were seen once. The sequencing input was peripheral blood. Receptors originate from a woman aged 60 to 75 with acute or convalescent COVID-19.

The chain couples TRBV7-7 to TRBJ1-6, with D possibly TRBD1 on 6 matching bases. This CDR3 contains 15 residues. Trimming took 5 bases from V and 10 from J, leaving 18 bases between them. CDR1 SSHAT and CDR2 FNYEAQ come from the germline V gene (reference sequence). CDR3 in amino acids: CASSPDSTGRSPLHF. The CDR3 DNA is TGTGCCAGCAGCCCCGATAGCACAGGGAGATCACCCCTCCACTTT.

This chain uses TRBV7-2 with TRBJ2-7; a possible D gene is TRBD2 (6 bases). Trimming removed 5 bases from V and 0 bases from J, with 14 bases in between. Germline assignment: CDR1 SGHTA and CDR2 FQGNSA. This CDR3 contains 15 residues. The CDR3 DNA is TGTGCCAGCAGCGGTAGCGGACTAAGCTCCTACGAGCAGTACTTC. It codes for CASSGSGLSSYEQYF.

This clone was counted only a few times. The gene calls are TRBV7-6 and TRBJ2-5; D is possibly TRBD2 (7 bases). Trimming removed 5 bases from V and 5 bases from J, with 18 bases in between. The CDR3 runs 15 residues. The germline CDR1 and CDR2 sequences are SGHVS and FNYEAQ. In DNA, the CDR3 is TGTGCCAGCAGCCCCCCTAGGGGGGGCGGGGAGACCCAGTACTTC. This gives the protein CASSPPRGGGETQYF. The full variable domain, in which reference TRBV7-6 and TRBJ2-5 provide the parts outside the CDR3, is GAGVSQSPRYKVTKRGQDVALRCDPISGHVSLYWYRQALGQGPEFLTYFNYEAQQDKSGLPNDRFSAERPEGSISTLTIQRTEQRDSAMYRCASSPPRGGGETQYFGPGTRLLVL.